Sequencing of this T cell receptor (beta chain) was carried out in a study of blood T cell repertoires in COVID-19. Some clones are missing from TCRdb's copy, which holds only in-frame ones; the method was immunoSEQ multiplex PCR. The top ten hold less than 20% of the sample, which has 250,000 to 350,000 clones, roughly 90% seen once. Sequencing was performed on PBMCs or T cells enriched from blood (not recorded which). This receptor was taken from a woman aged 30 to 39 who had recovered from COVID-19.

In nucleotides, the CDR3 is TGTGCCAGCAGCCCGCCGTGGGGAGGGAGTGAAAAACTGTTTTTT. It encodes CASSPPWGGSEKLFF. The chain recombines TRBV28 with TRBJ1-4; D call uncertain. The V and J ends lost 6 bases and 7 bases respectively, with 18 bases between them. Germline lookup yields CDR1 MDHEN and CDR2 SYDVKM. CDR3 size: 15 residues.